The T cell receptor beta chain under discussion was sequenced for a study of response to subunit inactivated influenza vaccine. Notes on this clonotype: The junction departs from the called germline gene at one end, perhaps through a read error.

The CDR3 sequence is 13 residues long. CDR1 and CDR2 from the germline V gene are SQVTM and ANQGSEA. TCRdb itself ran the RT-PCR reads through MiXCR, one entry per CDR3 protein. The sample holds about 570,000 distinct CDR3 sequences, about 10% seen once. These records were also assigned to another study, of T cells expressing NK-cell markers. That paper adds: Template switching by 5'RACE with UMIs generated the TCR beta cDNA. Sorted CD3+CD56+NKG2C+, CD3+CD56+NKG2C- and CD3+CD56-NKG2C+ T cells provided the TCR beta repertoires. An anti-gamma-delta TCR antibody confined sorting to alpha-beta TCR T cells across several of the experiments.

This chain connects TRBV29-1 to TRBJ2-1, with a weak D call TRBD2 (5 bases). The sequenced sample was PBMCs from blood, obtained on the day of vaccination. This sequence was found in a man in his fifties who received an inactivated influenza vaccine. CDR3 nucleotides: TGCAGCGCATTGGACTCCTCCTACAATGAGCAGGTCTTC. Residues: CSALDSSYNEQVF.